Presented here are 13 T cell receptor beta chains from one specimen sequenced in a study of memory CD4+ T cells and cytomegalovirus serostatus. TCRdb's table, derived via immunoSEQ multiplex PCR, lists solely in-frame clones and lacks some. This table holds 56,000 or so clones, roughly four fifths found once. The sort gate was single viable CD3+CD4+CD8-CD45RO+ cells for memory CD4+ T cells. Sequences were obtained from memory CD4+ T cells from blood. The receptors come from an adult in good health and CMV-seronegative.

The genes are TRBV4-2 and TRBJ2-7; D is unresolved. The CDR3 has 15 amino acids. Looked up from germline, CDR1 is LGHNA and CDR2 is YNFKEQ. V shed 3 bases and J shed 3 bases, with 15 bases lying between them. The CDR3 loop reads CASSQGKTTDYEQYF. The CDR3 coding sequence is TGTGCCAGCAGCCAGGGAAAGACAACGGACTACGAGCAGTACTTC.

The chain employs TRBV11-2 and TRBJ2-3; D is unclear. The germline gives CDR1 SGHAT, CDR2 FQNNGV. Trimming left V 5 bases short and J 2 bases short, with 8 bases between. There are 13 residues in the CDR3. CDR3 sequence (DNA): TGTGCCAGCAGCCCCCGTCACACAGATACGCAGTATTTT. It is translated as CASSPRHTDTQYF.

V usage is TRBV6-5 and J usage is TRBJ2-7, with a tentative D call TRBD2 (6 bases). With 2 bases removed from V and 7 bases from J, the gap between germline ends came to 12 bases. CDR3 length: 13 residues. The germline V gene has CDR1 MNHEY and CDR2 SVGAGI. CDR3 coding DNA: TGTGCCAGCAGTTACGAGCGACGGGGGGAGCAGTACTTC. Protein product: CASSYERRGEQYF.

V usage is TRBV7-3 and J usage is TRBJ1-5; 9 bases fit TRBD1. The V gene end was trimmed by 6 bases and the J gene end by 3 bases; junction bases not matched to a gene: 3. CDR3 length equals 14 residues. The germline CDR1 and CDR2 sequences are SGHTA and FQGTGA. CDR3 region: CASRTGGFNQPQHF. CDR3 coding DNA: TGTGCCAGCAGGACAGGGGGGTTCAATCAGCCCCAGCATTTT.

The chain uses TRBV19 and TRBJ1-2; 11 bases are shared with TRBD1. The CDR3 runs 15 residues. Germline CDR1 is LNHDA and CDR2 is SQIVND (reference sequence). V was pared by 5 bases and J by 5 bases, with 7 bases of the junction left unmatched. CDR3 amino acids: CASSSDRGRGYGYTF. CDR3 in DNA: TGTGCCAGTAGTTCGGACAGGGGGCGCGGTTATGGCTACACCTTC.

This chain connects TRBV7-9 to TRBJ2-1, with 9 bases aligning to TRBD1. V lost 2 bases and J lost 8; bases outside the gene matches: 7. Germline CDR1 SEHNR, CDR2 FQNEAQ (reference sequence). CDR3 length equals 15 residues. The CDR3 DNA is TGTGCCAGCAGCTTATTAGGGACAGGGAACCATGAGCAGTTCTTC. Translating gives CASSLLGTGNHEQFF.

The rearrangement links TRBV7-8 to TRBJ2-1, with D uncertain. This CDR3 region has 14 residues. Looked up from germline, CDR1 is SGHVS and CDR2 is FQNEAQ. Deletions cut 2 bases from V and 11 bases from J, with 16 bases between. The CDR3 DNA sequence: TGTGCCAGCAGCTTAACCACATTGGGGAAGAAGCAGTTCTTC. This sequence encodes CASSLTTLGKKQFF.

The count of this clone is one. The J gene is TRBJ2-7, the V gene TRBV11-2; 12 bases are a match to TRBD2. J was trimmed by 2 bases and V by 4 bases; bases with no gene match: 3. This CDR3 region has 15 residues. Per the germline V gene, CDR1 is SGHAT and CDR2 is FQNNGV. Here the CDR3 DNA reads TGTGCCAGCAGCTCCGGACTAGCGGGGCCCTACGAGCAGTACTTC. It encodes CASSSGLAGPYEQYF.

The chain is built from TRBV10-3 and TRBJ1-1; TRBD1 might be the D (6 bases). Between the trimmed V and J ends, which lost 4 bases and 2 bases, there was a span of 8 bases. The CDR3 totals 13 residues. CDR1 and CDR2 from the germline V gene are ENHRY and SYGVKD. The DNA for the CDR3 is TGTGCCATCAGTGGGACAGAAAACACTGAAGCTTTCTTT. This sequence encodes CAISGTENTEAFF.

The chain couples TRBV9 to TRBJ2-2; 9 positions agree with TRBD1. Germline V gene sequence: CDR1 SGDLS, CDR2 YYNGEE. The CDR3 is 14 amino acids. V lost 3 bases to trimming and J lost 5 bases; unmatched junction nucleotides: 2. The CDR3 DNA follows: TGTGCCAGCAGCGAGGGACAGGGAACCGGGGAGCTGTTTTTT. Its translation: CASSEGQGTGELFF.

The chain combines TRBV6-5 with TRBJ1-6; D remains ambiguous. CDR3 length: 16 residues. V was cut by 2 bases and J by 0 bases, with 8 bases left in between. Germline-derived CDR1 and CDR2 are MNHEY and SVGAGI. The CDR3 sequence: CASSYAFDSYNSPLHF. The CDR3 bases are TGTGCCAGCAGTTACGCTTTTGACTCCTATAATTCACCCCTCCACTTT.

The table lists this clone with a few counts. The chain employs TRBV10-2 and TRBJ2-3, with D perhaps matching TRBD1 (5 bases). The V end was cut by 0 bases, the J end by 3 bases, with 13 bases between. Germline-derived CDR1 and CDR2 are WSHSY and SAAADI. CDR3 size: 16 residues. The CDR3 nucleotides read TGCGCCAGCAGTGAGTCGAAAGGGGTTGGGACAGATACGCAGTATTTT. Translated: CASSESKGVGTDTQYF.

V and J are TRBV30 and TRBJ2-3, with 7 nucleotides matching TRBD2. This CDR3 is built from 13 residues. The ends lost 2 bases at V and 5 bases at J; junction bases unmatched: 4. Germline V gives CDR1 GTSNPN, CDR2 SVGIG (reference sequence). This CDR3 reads CAWSPREGDTQYF. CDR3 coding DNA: TGTGCCTGGAGTCCCAGGGAGGGAGATACGCAGTATTTT.